Included here is one T cell receptor beta chain sequence, with context. These data are taken from a study of T cells in Graves' hyperthyroidism and ophthalmopathy. This CDR3 has 15 residues. V was pared by 1 base and J by 5 bases, with 5 bases of the junction left unmatched. CDR1 and CDR2 from the germline V gene are SGHNT and YENEEA. From RNA transcripts, TCR beta CDR3 regions were amplified. HTBI primers were the set used in a first-round RT-PCR of the TCR CDR3. TCRdb recomputed calls from the multiplex PCR reads with MiXCR, one row per CDR3 protein. The sample records nearly 600,000 distinct CDR3 sequences, around 13% being singletons.

Source material: blood. The TCR originated in a woman in her twenties or thirties with Graves' hyperthyroidism that later progressed to Graves' ophthalmopathy. The gene calls are TRBV11-3 and TRBJ2-1; the match to TRBD2 covers 7 bases. DNA of the CDR3: TGTGCCAGCAGCTTAGTCGGACTAGAGAACAATGAGCAGTTCTTC. Translating it yields CASSLVGLENNEQFF.